One T cell receptor (beta chain) is described in this entry. What it binds is unknown. The assay was carried out at the deep level. TCRdb's table, derived via immunoSEQ multiplex PCR, lists solely in-frame clones and lacks some. The sample lists roughly 680,000 clones, 72% occurring once. The data stem from a study of shared clonotypes between healthy human individuals. Study findings and constraints: Rarefaction curves obtained for sorted subsets showed sequencing incomplete despite large depth. Around 5% of naive CD4 clonotypes were shared across four donors. Larger estimated richness was generally recorded for naive subsets relative to memory subsets.

Specimen: memory CD4+ T cells sorted from blood. Documented subset: CD45RA-negative fraction. The receptor was isolated from a woman aged 25 to 39 in good health.

CDR3 protein: CASSDSKKANTGELFF. In nucleotides, the CDR3 is TGTGCCAGCAGTGACTCGAAGAAAGCGAACACCGGGGAGCTGTTTTTT. The chain links TRBV6-4 to TRBJ2-2, with unresolved D. CDR1 is MRHNA and CDR2 is SNTAGT in the germline V gene. Trimming took 0 bases from V and 0 from J, leaving 8 bases between them. The CDR3 spans 16 residues.